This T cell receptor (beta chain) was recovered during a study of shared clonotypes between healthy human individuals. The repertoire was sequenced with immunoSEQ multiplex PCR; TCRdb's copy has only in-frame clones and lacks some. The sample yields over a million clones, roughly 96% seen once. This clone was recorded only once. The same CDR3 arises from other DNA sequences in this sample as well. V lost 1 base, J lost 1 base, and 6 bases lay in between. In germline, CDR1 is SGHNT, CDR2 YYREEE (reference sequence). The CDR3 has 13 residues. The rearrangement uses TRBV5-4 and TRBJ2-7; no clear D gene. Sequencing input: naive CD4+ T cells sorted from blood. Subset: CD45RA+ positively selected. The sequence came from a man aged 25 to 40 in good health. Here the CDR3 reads CASSLTDSYEQYF. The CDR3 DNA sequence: TGTGCCAGCAGCTTGACAGATTCCTACGAGCAGTACTTC.